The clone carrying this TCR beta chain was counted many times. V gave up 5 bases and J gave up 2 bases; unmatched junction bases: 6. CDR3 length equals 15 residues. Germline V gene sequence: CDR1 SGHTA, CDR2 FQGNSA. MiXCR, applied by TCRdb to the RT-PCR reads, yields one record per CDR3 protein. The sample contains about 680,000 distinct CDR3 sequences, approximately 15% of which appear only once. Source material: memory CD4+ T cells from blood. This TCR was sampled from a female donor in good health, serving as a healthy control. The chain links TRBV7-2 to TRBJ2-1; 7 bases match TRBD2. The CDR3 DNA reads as TGTGCCAGCAGCCGACTAGCAGGAGCCTACAATGAGCAGTTCTTC. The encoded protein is CASSRLAGAYNEQFF. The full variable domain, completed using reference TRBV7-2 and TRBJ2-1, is GAGVSQSPSNKVTEKGKDVELRCDPISGHTALYWYRQSLGQGLEFLIYFQGNSAPDKSGLPSDRFSAERTGGSVSTLTIQRTQQEDSAVYLCASSRLAGAYNEQFFGPGTRLTVL.